These 6 T cell receptor beta chains were sequenced from one sample in a study of T cell changes during pregnancy in multiple sclerosis. Some clones are missing from TCRdb's copy, which holds only in-frame ones; the method was immunoSEQ multiplex PCR. The table includes approximately 60,000 clones, around 87% detected once. Sample: peripheral blood from another person, used as feeder cells. These TCRs come from a human donor whose cells served as feeder cells for cultures in a pregnancy study.

The genes are TRBV28 and TRBJ1-2, with unresolved D. Germline V gene sequence: CDR1 MDHEN, CDR2 SYDVKM. The CDR3 is 13 amino acids. Deletions cut 2 bases from V and 8 bases from J, with 12 bases between. CDR3 sequence reads: CASSLEGIPGYTF. In DNA form, the CDR3 reads TGTGCCAGCAGTTTAGAGGGTATCCCGGGCTACACCTTC.

This CDR3 is CASSPRGQGGDEQFF. The CDR3 DNA sequence: TGTGCCAGCAGTCCCCGGGGACAGGGGGGGGATGAGCAGTTCTTC. The V call is TRBV6-5, the J call TRBJ2-1, with 11 nucleotides matching TRBD1. J lost 8 bases, V lost 5 bases, and 8 bases had no gene match. The germline CDR1 and CDR2 sequences are MNHEY and SVGAGI. This CDR3 contains 15 residues.

This CDR3 is CASSERTGGTYEQYF. The CDR3 DNA sequence: TGTGCCAGTAGTGAGCGGACAGGAGGAACCTACGAGCAGTACTTC. This chain uses TRBV19 with TRBJ2-7; 7 bases are shared with TRBD1. Trimming took 5 bases from V and 2 from J; bases not matched to a gene: 9. CDR3 length: 15 amino acids. From germline, CDR1 is LNHDA and CDR2 SQIVND (reference sequence).

The J gene is TRBJ2-1, the V gene TRBV5-6; D remains unclear. V lost 2 bases to trimming and J lost 5 bases, with 5 bases between them. The length of the CDR3 is 12 residues. Germline values: CDR1 SGHDT, CDR2 YYEEEE. The CDR3 bases are TGTGCCAGCAGCTTTCTGGACAATGAGCAGTTCTTC. Translation gives CASSFLDNEQFF.

V and J are TRBV19 and TRBJ1-4; possibly TRBD1 for D (5 bases). V was clipped by 8 bases and J by 8 bases, with 15 bases between them. Per germline, CDR1 LNHDA and CDR2 SQIVND (reference sequence). This CDR3 is built from 13 residues. Written as DNA, the CDR3 is TGTGCCAGTTCTGAGAGGGGCGCGGAAAAACTGTTTTTT. Translation: CASSERGAEKLFF.

V and J are TRBV5-1 and TRBJ2-1; D might be TRBD1 or TRBD2, each matching 5 bases. Germline CDR1 is SGHRS and CDR2 is YFSETQ. Deletions cut 8 bases from V and 0 bases from J, with 15 bases between. The CDR3 has 15 amino acids. The CDR3 loop is CASSGPGSSYNEQFF. The CDR3 DNA reads as TGCGCCAGTTCGGGTCCAGGGAGCTCCTACAATGAGCAGTTCTTC.